These 19 T cell receptor beta chains were sequenced from one sample in a study of response to subunit inactivated influenza vaccine. TCRdb redid the calling of the RT-PCR reads with MiXCR, one entry per CDR3 protein. The sample includes some 200,000 distinct CDR3 sequences, 10% to 15% of them seen just once. This sample was also put to use in a study of T cells expressing NK-cell markers. That study adds: Beta-chain TCR cDNA was generated via 5'RACE template switching with UMIs.

The sample consisted of CD8+ T cells sorted from PBMCs, taken 12 days after vaccination. The receptors were sampled from a man aged 45 to 65 who received an inactivated influenza vaccine.

This clonotype turned up a few times. The J gene is TRBJ2-3, the V gene TRBV7-9; 8 bases are a match to TRBD2. The V gene's germline CDR1 is SEHNR and CDR2 FQNEAQ (reference sequence). The length of the CDR3 is 12 residues. V was pared by 5 bases and J by 6 bases, with 1 base of the junction left unmatched. For the CDR3, the DNA is TGTGCCAGCAGCACGGGGGGGGATACGCAGTATTTT. It specifies CASSTGGDTQYF. Using reference TRBV7-9 and TRBJ2-3 for the parts outside the CDR3, the full variable domain is DTGVSQNPRHKITKRGQNVTFRCDPISEHNRLYWYRQTLGQGPEFLTYFQNEAQLEKSRLLSDRFSAERPKGSFSTLEIQRTEQGDSAMYLCASSTGGDTQYFGPGTRLTVL.

This clonotype was recorded a few times. This sequence joins TRBV9 and TRBJ1-1, with no clear D. Deletions cut 0 bases from V and 8 bases from J, with 8 bases between. CDR1 and CDR2 from the germline V gene are SGDLS and YYNGEE. The CDR3 totals 12 residues. CDR3 amino acids: CASSVAGREAFF. The CDR3 DNA is TGTGCCAGCAGCGTAGCCGGCAGAGAAGCTTTCTTT.

This clonotype has more than one count but fewer than ten. The rearrangement uses TRBV9 and TRBJ1-2, with TRBD1 identical over 7 bases. The length of the CDR3 is 14 residues. V was clipped by 4 bases and J by 2 bases; unmatched bases: 5. Germline values: CDR1 SGDLS, CDR2 YYNGEE. For the CDR3, the DNA is TGTGCCAGCAGCATTACAGGGGCAAACTATGGCTACACCTTC. Protein: CASSITGANYGYTF.

This chain connects TRBV11-1 to TRBJ2-5; 9 bases line up with TRBD2. Germline CDR1 is SGHAT and CDR2 is FQDESV (reference sequence). The trim removed 4 bases at V and 2 bases at J, leaving 17 bases unmatched. The CDR3 runs 19 residues. The CDR3 here is CASSSNEGSQRGVQETQYF. The CDR3 DNA is TGTGCCAGCAGCTCAAACGAAGGCTCCCAGCGGGGGGTTCAAGAGACCCAGTACTTC.

This clonotype was counted only a few times. The chain is built from TRBV18 and TRBJ2-3; possible D gene TRBD2, 5 bases. Trimming stripped 0 bases from V and 5 bases from J, with 12 bases between. This CDR3 is built from 15 residues. From germline, CDR1 is KGHSH and CDR2 LQKENI. The CDR3 protein is CASSPPGAREDTQYF. CDR3 nucleotide sequence: TGTGCCAGCTCACCACCGGGAGCGAGGGAAGATACGCAGTATTTT.

The sample holds many counts of this clonotype. The chain combines TRBV20-1 with TRBJ2-1; D uncertain. The CDR3 totals 14 residues. Germline assignment: CDR1 DFQATT and CDR2 SNEGSKA (reference sequence). Trimming took off 0 bases at V and 3 bases at J, with 9 bases between the two ends. The CDR3 DNA follows: TGCAGTGCTAGAGATAGGGCCTTCTACAATGAGCAGTTCTTC. Protein product: CSARDRAFYNEQFF.

The CDR3 spells CASSPKTGTGLLSNEQFF. CDR3 in DNA: TGTGCCAGCAGCCCTAAAACCGGGACAGGGCTGTTGAGCAATGAGCAGTTCTTC. The rearrangement links TRBV4-2 to TRBJ2-1; 9 bases are shared with TRBD1. V lost 4 bases, J lost 6 bases, and 16 bases stayed unmatched. This CDR3 region has 18 residues. In germline, CDR1 is LGHNA, CDR2 YNFKEQ.

This clonotype has only a few counts. V gene TRBV7-8 combines with J gene TRBJ2-3; D gene ambiguous. V lost 8 bases to trimming and J lost 2 bases, with 5 bases between them. The CDR3 runs 11 residues. Looked up from germline, CDR1 is SGHVS and CDR2 is FQNEAQ. The CDR3 region has the DNA TGTGCCAGCGGCCTCACAGATACGCAGTATTTT. Its translation: CASGLTDTQYF.

This clonotype showed up just a few times. V is TRBV4-3 and J is TRBJ2-1, with unresolved D. The CDR3 consists of 14 residues. The V end was cut by 4 bases, the J end by 5 bases, with 12 bases between. Germline values: CDR1 LGHNA, CDR2 YSLEER. The CDR3 bases are TGCGCCAGCAGCCGGGCAGCGACGGACAATGAGCAGTTCTTC. Translated, it gives CASSRAATDNEQFF.

The chain joins TRBV4-3 to TRBJ2-6; TRBD1 aligns across 8 bases. The germline V gene encodes CDR1 LGHNA and CDR2 YSLEER. V gave up 1 base and J gave up 2 bases; unmatched junction bases: 7. This CDR3 contains 18 residues. For the CDR3, the DNA is TGCGCCAGCAGCCAAGCGACAGGGGATTACGCTGGGGCCAACGTCCTGACTTTC. This translates into CASSQATGDYAGANVLTF.

There are many counts of this clonotype. The chain carries TRBV7-2 and TRBJ2-7, with TRBD2 matching over 14 bases. CDR3 length equals 17 residues. V shed 5 bases and J 2 bases; nucleotides not matched to a gene: 8. From germline, CDR1 is SGHTA and CDR2 FQGNSA. CDR3 in DNA: TGTGCCAGCAGCACGCCGGGACTAGCGGGAGTCCCCTACGAGCAGTACTTC. This codes for CASSTPGLAGVPYEQYF.

This clonotype has ten or more counts. This chain joins TRBV7-6 and TRBJ2-1, with D possibly TRBD2 on 6 matching bases. CDR3 length: 12 amino acids. Germline V CDR1 and CDR2: SGHVS, FNYEAQ. The V gene lost 4 bases and the J gene lost 7 bases, with 8 bases spanning the gap. This chain's CDR3 is CASSSLANEQFF. The CDR3 DNA is TGTGCCAGCAGCTCCCTAGCGAATGAGCAGTTCTTC.

V is TRBV29-1 and J is TRBJ1-1; 10 bases are a match to TRBD1. Germline V gene lookup returns CDR1 SQVTM and CDR2 ANQGSEA. This CDR3 is built from 15 residues. V was pared by 6 bases and J by 4 bases, with 11 bases of the junction left unmatched. The CDR3 region is CSVVDRGLDGTEAFF. CDR3 bases: TGCAGCGTGGTGGACAGGGGGTTGGACGGCACTGAAGCTTTCTTT.

The J gene is TRBJ2-7, the V gene TRBV24-1; 8 bases are shared with TRBD2. V was pared by 4 bases and J by 5 bases, with 6 bases of the junction left unmatched. The germline CDR1 and CDR2 sequences are KGHDR and SFDVKD. The CDR3 spans 14 residues. The CDR3 loop reads CATSDSGSYHEQYF. Written as DNA, the CDR3 is TGTGCCACCAGTGACAGCGGGAGTTACCACGAGCAGTACTTC.

The chain couples TRBV5-6 to TRBJ2-7; D might be TRBD2 (6 bases). CDR3 size: 16 residues. V lost 1 base, J lost 5 bases, and 19 bases lay in between. In germline, CDR1 is SGHDT, CDR2 YYEEEE. The CDR3 sequence: CASSLWRAGRRDEQYF. CDR3 coding DNA: TGTGCCAGCAGCTTGTGGAGAGCCGGGAGACGGGACGAGCAGTACTTC.

The chain couples TRBV4-1 to TRBJ2-1; TRBD2 matches at 13 bases. Germline-derived CDR1 and CDR2 are MGHRA and YSYEKL. The CDR3 is 17 amino acids. The ends lost 0 bases at V and 5 bases at J; junction bases unmatched: 4. The CDR3 loop reads CASSQDPGLAGNNEQFF. In DNA, the CDR3 is TGCGCCAGCAGCCAAGATCCGGGACTAGCGGGAAACAATGAGCAGTTCTTC.

The chain recombines TRBV27 with TRBJ2-3; 9 positions agree with TRBD2. J was trimmed by 0 bases and V by 5 bases; bases with no gene match: 9. Germline assignment: CDR1 MNHEY and CDR2 SMNVEV (reference sequence). This CDR3 is built from 17 residues. The DNA for the CDR3 is TGTGCCAGCAGTCACCTGACTAGCGGAGGAAGCACAGATACGCAGTATTTT. As protein: CASSHLTSGGSTDTQYF.

This clonotype was seen more than once but under ten times. CDR3 sequence reads: CSARGLAGVWEQFF. DNA of the CDR3: TGCAGTGCTCGAGGGCTAGCGGGAGTCTGGGAGCAGTTCTTC. This rearrangement joins TRBV20-1 to TRBJ2-1, with 10 bases aligning to TRBD2. The germline V gene has CDR1 DFQATT and CDR2 SNEGSKA (reference sequence). The CDR3 consists of 14 residues. The junction had 11 bases not matched to a gene; V was cut back by 5 bases and J by 10 bases.

The chain is built from TRBV7-2 and TRBJ1-6; 9 nucleotides align to TRBD1. The CDR3 is made up of 15 amino acids. Per the germline V gene, CDR1 is SGHTA and CDR2 is FQGNSA. Trimming took 5 bases from V and 7 from J; bases not matched to a gene: 6. The CDR3 DNA sequence: TGTGCCAGCAGCCTCATGACAGGGGGGAATTCACCCCTCCACTTT. Its protein is CASSLMTGGNSPLHF.